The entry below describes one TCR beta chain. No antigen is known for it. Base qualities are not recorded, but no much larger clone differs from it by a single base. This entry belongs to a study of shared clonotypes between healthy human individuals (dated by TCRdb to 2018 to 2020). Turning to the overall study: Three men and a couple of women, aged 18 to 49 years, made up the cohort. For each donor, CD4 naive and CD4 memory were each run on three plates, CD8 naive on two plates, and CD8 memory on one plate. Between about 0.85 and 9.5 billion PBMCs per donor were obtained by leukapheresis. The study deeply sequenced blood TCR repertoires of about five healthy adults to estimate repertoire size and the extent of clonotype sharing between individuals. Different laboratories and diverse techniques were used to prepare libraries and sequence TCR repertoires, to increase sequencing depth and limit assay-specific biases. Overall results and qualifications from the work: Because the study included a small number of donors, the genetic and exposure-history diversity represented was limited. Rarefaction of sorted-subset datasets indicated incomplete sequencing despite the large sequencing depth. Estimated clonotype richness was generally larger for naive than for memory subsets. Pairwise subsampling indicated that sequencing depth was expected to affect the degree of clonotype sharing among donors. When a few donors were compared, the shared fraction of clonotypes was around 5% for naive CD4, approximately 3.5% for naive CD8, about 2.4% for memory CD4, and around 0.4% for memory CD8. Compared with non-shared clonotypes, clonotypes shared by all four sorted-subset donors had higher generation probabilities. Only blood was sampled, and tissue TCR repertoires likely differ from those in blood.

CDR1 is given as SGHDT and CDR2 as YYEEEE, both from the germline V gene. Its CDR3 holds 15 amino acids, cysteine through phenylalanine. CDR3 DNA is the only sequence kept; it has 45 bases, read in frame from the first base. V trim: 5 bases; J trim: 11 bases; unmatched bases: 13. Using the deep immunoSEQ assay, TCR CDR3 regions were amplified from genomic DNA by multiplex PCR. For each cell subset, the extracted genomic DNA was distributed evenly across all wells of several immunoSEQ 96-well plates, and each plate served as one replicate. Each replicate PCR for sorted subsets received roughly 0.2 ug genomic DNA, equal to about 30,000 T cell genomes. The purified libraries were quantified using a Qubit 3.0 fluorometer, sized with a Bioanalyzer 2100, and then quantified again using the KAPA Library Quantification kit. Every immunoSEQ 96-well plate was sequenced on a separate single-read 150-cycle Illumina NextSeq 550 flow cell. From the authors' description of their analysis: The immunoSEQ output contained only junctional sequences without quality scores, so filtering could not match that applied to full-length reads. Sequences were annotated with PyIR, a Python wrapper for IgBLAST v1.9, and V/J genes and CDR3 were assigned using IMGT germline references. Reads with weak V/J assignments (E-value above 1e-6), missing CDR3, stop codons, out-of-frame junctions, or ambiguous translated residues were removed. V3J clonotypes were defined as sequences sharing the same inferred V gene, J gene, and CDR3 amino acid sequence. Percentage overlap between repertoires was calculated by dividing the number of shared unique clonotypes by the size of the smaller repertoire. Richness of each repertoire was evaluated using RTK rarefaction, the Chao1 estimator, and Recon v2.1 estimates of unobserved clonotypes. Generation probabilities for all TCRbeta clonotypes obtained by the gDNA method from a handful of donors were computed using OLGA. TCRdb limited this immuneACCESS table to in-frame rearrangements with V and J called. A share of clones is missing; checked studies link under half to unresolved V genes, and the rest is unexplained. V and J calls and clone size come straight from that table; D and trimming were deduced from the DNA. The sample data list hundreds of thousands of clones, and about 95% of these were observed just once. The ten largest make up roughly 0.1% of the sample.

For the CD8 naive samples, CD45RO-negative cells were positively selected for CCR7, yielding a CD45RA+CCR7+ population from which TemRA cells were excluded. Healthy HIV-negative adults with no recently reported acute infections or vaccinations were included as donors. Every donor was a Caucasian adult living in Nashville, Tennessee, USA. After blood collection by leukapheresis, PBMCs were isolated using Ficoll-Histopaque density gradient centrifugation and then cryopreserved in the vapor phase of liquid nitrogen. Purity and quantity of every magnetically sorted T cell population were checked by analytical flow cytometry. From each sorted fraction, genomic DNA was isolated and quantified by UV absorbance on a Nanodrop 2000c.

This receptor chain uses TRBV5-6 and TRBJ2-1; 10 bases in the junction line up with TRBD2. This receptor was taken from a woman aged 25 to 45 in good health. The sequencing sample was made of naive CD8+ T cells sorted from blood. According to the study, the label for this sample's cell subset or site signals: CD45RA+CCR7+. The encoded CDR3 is CASRLGSGRPSKQFF. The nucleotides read TGTGCCAGCAGATTAGGTAGCGGGAGGCCATCGAAGCAGTTCTTC.